One and the same sample provided the 10 T cell receptor beta chains below, sequenced in a study of T-cell reconstitution after alpha-beta-depleted transplantation in children. Unique molecular identifiers tagged the TCRbeta library. In TCRdb, the PCR reads were re-called with MiXCR into one record per CDR3 protein. The table lists a few hundred thousand distinct CDR3 sequences, 25% to 30% of them singletons. The source was PBMCs, collected before TCRalphabeta/CD19-depleted stem cell transplant. These receptors were collected from a boy in the first two years of life with Wiskott-Aldrich syndrome, due to receive a stem cell transplant.

The chain uses TRBV7-6 and TRBJ2-1, with 11 bases that match TRBD2. Germline V CDR1 and CDR2: SGHVS, FNYEAQ. J lost 8 bases, V lost 8 bases, and 11 bases had no gene match. This CDR3 spans 15 amino acids. This CDR3 reads CASRRTGTSGDEQFF. The CDR3 DNA reads TGTGCCAGCCGCAGAACCGGGACTAGCGGCGATGAGCAGTTCTTC. The full variable domain, completed using reference TRBV7-6 and TRBJ2-1, is GAGVSQSPRYKVTKRGQDVALRCDPISGHVSLYWYRQALGQGPEFLTYFNYEAQQDKSGLPNDRFSAERPEGSISTLTIQRTEQRDSAMYRCASRRTGTSGDEQFFGPGTRLTVL.

Only a few counts were recorded for this clonotype. This rearrangement joins TRBV5-1 to TRBJ2-3, with 9 bases fitting TRBD2. CDR1 is SGHRS, CDR2 YFSETQ, per germline. CDR3 length: 16 residues. Trimming cost V 4 bases and J 2 bases; bases outside gene matches: 8. CDR3 coding DNA: TGCGCCAGCAGCCCCGCCCTAGCGGGATCCACAGATACGCAGTATTTT. Protein: CASSPALAGSTDTQYF.

This clonotype has just a few counts. The chain couples TRBV9 to TRBJ2-1; 7 bases are a match to TRBD1. V lost 2 bases to trimming and J lost 4 bases; unmatched junction nucleotides: 6. Germline V lookup: CDR1 SGDLS, CDR2 YYNGEE. The CDR3 totals 15 residues. In DNA form, the CDR3 reads TGTGCCAGCAGCGTGGGACAGACCCTTTACAATGAGCAGTTCTTC. Translating gives CASSVGQTLYNEQFF.

This clonotype showed up just a few times. DNA for the CDR3: TGTGCCAGCAGCCAAGTACGGACTACTGAGCAGTTCTTC. Its translation is CASSQVRTTEQFF. The chain recombines TRBV3-1 with TRBJ2-1; the D gene is possibly TRBD2 (6 bases). The germline V gene has CDR1 LGHDT and CDR2 YNNKEL (reference sequence). The ends were cut back, 1 base at V and 9 bases at J, with 10 bases in the middle. The CDR3 runs 13 residues.

This sequence joins TRBV29-1 and TRBJ1-4; D may be TRBD1 (5 bases). In germline, CDR1 is SQVTM, CDR2 ANQGSEA. The length of the CDR3 is 10 residues. The V gene lost 4 bases and the J gene lost 11 bases, with 8 bases spanning the gap. This chain's CDR3 is CSVAEGKLFF. The CDR3 nucleotides are TGCAGCGTTGCGGAGGGGAAACTGTTTTTT.

This clonotype was seen more than once but under ten times. V gene TRBV6-1 combines with J gene TRBJ2-1, with a tentative D call TRBD2 (5 bases). Trimming removed 2 bases at V and 2 bases at J, with 13 bases between. The length of the CDR3 is 16 residues. Germline V lookup: CDR1 MNHNS, CDR2 SASEGT. Here the CDR3 reads CASSEYRGIPYNEQFF. CDR3 DNA sequence: TGTGCCAGCAGTGAATACCGGGGAATCCCCTACAATGAGCAGTTCTTC.

This clonotype turned up a few times. The chain has TRBV29-1 and TRBJ2-7; tentatively, D is TRBD1 (5 bases). From germline, CDR1 is SQVTM and CDR2 ANQGSEA. The CDR3 runs 13 residues. With 1 base removed from V and 2 bases from J, the gap between germline ends came to 9 bases. CDR3 amino acids: CSVEGGFAYEQYF. CDR3 sequence (DNA): TGCAGCGTTGAAGGGGGCTTCGCCTACGAGCAGTACTTC.

The chain links TRBV6-1 to TRBJ1-5; perhaps TRBD1 as D (5 bases). Looked up from germline, CDR1 is MNHNS and CDR2 is SASEGT. The CDR3 covers 13 residues. V was clipped by 2 bases and J by 13 bases, with 15 bases between them. For the CDR3, the DNA is TGTGCCAGCAGTGAACAGGGTAGAGGCGAACAGCATTTT. Protein: CASSEQGRGEQHF.

This clonotype showed up just a few times. The chain uses TRBV6-2 or TRBV6-3 and TRBJ2-1; 9 positions agree with TRBD2. Germline-derived CDR1 and CDR2 are MNHEY and SVGEGT. Losses at the gene ends were 2 bases for V and 10 bases for J; bases not matched to a gene: 9. This CDR3 is built from 15 residues. The CDR3 sequence is CASSYETSGLREQFF. CDR3 nucleotide sequence: TGTGCCAGCAGTTACGAGACTAGCGGATTACGGGAGCAGTTCTTC.

The CDR3 bases are TGTGCCAGCAGCCAAGATAGGAATTCAGGATTGCAGGGCTACACCTTC. Translation gives CASSQDRNSGLQGYTF. The V gene is TRBV4-2, the J gene TRBJ1-2; unclear D gene. V was clipped by 0 bases and J by 8 bases, with 19 bases between them. The germline V gene has CDR1 LGHNA and CDR2 YNFKEQ. The CDR3 spans 16 residues.